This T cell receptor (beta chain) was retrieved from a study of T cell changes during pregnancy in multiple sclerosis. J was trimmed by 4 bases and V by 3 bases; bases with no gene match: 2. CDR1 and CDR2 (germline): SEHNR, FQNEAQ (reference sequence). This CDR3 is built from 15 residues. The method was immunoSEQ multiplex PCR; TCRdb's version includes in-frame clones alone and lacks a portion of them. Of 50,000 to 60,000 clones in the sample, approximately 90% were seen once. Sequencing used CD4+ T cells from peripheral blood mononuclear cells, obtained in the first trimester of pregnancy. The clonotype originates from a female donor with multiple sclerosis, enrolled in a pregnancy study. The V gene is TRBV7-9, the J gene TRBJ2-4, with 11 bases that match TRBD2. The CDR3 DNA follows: TGTGCCAGCAGCTTGGGACTAGCGGAGAAAAACATTCAGTACTTC. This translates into CASSLGLAEKNIQYF.